One sample yielded the 7 T cell receptor beta chains listed below, sequenced in a study of metastatic and nonmetastatic thyroid tumors. Via MiXCR, TCRdb re-called the PCR reads. Among 15,000 to 25,000 clones, roughly 25% were seen once, and the ten largest hold 3.3%. Thyroid surgery was performed in patients who had received no treatment beforehand. Input material: blood. These receptors were taken from a male donor with papillary thyroid cancer or a benign thyroid nodule (not recorded which). Some clones in this sample may be carry-over from other donors' samples.

Points on this clone: Within the sample, other DNA sequences also encode this same CDR3. The rearrangement links TRBV30 to TRBJ2-7; 7 bases align to TRBD1. V shed 0 bases, J shed 2 bases, and the junction held 4 bases outside the gene matches. CDR1 and CDR2 from the germline V gene are GTSNPN and SVGIG (reference sequence). The CDR3 totals 14 residues. In DNA form, the CDR3 reads TGTGCCTGGAGTGTCTCCGGGACAGCCTACGAGCAGTACTTC. This translates into CAWSVSGTAYEQYF.

To note about this clone: The junction and the germline gene differ at one end; a read error may be behind it. The gene calls are TRBV6-1 and TRBJ1-5, with D perhaps TRBD1 (5 bases). Germline CDR1 reads MNHNS; CDR2 reads SASEGT. The CDR3 loop spans 14 amino acids. CDR3 loop: CASSEQVGGQPRHF. The CDR3, as DNA: TGTGCCAGCAGTGAACAGGTCGGGGGTCAGCCCCGGCATTTT.

In this sample, this clone turned up many times. The gene calls are TRBV27 and TRBJ2-5; 9 bases fit TRBD2. CDR3 length: 15 residues. Per germline, CDR1 MNHEY and CDR2 SMNVEV (reference sequence). The ends lost 5 bases at V and 5 bases at J; junction bases unmatched: 9. CDR3: CASSRLAAGEETQYF. The CDR3, as DNA: TGTGCCAGCAGTCGACTAGCGGCGGGGGAGGAGACCCAGTACTTC.

This clone is medium-sized (0.01 to 0.1%). The chain employs TRBV6-1 and TRBJ2-7, with D maybe TRBD1 (6 bases). V lost 6 bases to trimming and J lost 4 bases, with 13 bases between them. The germline V gene has CDR1 MNHNS and CDR2 SASEGT. The CDR3 is 13 amino acids. This CDR3 is CASSLDRRYEQYF. The CDR3 DNA reads as TGTGCCAGCAGCCTTGACAGGAGATACGAGCAGTACTTC.

The chain is built from TRBV6-1 and TRBJ1-4; 7 positions agree with TRBD1. The CDR3 consists of 14 residues. The V gene end was trimmed by 6 bases and the J gene end by 7 bases; junction bases not matched to a gene: 8. CDR1 is MNHNS, CDR2 SASEGT, per germline. The CDR3 DNA follows: TGTGCCAGCAGCAGGACAGGAATCGGTGAAAAACTGTTTTTT. This encodes CASSRTGIGEKLFF.

The genes are TRBV11-2 and TRBJ2-7; D is undetermined. The V end was cut by 1 base, the J end by 6 bases, with 10 bases between. The CDR3 has 13 amino acids. Looked up from germline, CDR1 is SGHAT and CDR2 is FQNNGV. The CDR3 DNA is TGTGCCAGCAGCTTAGTGTCCCGCTCCGAGCAGTACTTC. Translating it yields CASSLVSRSEQYF.

This clone came up a few times. This chain joins TRBV7-9 and TRBJ2-3; D gene ambiguous. From germline, CDR1 is SEHNR and CDR2 FQNEAQ (reference sequence). The CDR3 consists of 11 residues. V dropped 7 bases and J dropped 5 bases, with 7 bases sitting between them. The CDR3 spells CASTRIDTQYF. CDR3 sequence (DNA): TGTGCCAGCACTCGGATAGATACGCAGTATTTT. The full variable domain, in which reference TRBV7-9 and TRBJ2-3 provide the parts outside the CDR3, is DTGVSQNPRHKITKRGQNVTFRCDPISEHNRLYWYRQTLGQGPEFLTYFQNEAQLEKSRLLSDRFSAERPKGSFSTLEIQRTEQGDSAMYLCASTRIDTQYFGPGTRLTVL.